The source of this T cell receptor beta chain is a study of T cells after somatic rescue of genetic block. Sequenced by immunoSEQ multiplex PCR; TCRdb stores in-frame clones only, minus some. The sample includes approximately 78,000 clones, under 95% of them seen just once. From germline, CDR1 is SNHLY and CDR2 FYNNEI. V shed 6 bases and J shed 6 bases, with 11 bases lying between them. The CDR3 runs 13 residues. The TCR sequence derives from a man aged 25 to 45. The gene calls are TRBV2 and TRBJ2-2, with D hard to call. Input material: peripheral blood mononuclear cells (PBMCs). CDR3 nucleotide sequence: TGTGCCAGCAGACCTTCGGCCCCCGGGGAGCTGTTTTTT. This encodes CASRPSAPGELFF.